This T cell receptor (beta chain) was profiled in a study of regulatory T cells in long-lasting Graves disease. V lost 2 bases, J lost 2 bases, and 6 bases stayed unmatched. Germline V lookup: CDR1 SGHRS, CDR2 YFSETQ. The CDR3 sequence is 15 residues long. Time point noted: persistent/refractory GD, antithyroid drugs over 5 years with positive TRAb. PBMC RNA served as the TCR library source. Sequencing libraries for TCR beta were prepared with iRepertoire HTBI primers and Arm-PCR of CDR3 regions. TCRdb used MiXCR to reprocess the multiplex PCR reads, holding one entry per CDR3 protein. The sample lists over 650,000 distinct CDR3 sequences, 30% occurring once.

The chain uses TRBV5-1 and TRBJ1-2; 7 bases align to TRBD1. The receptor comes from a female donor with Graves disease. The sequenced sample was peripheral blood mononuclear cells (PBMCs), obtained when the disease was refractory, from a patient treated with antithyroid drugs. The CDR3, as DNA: TGCGCCAGCAGCTTTGACAGGGTGATGAACTATGGCTACACCTTC. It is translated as CASSFDRVMNYGYTF. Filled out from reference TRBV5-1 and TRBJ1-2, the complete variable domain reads KAGVTQTPRYLIKTRGQQVTLSCSPISGHRSVSWYQQTPGQGLQFLFEYFSETQRNKGNFPGRFSGRQFSNSRSEMNVSTLELGDSALYLCASSFDRVMNYGYTFGSGTRLTVV.